Listed below are T cell receptor beta chains from one sample, sequenced in a study of CD8 T cells in Susac syndrome. Via MiXCR, TCRdb re-called the immunoSEQ multiplex PCR reads, giving one row per CDR3 protein. The repertoire holds 75,000 to 100,000 distinct CDR3 sequences, with approximately 95% as singletons. Sequencing was carried out using CD8+ T cells from PBMCs. The receptors were gathered from a human donor with Susac syndrome. The CDR3 runs from the conserved cysteine through the conserved F or W. The D gene is left open where the match is weak. Size tells how often a clone was seen (once, few, many) or the class of an expanded clone, and some rows leave it out.

clone_size,v_call,d_call,cdr3_length,j_call,cdr3_aa,cdr3_nt
.,TRBV12-3/TRBV12-4,TRBD2,16,TRBJ2-1,CASSATSGGFTNEQFF,TGTGCCAGCAGTGCTACTAGCGGGGGGTTTACGAATGAGCAGTTCTTC
.,TRBV14,.,14,TRBJ2-1,CASSHLASDNEQFF,TGTGCCAGCAGCCATCTTGCGAGCGACAATGAGCAGTTCTTC
once,TRBV7-2,TRBD1,15,TRBJ2-7,CASSLAPGGPYEQYF,TGTGCCAGCAGCTTAGCGCCAGGGGGTCCCTACGAGCAGTACTTC
.,TRBV19,.,15,TRBJ1-3,CASSIQGRAGNTIYF,TGTGCCAGTAGTATACAGGGAAGGGCTGGAAACACCATATATTTT
.,TRBV4-3,.,13,TRBJ2-7,CASSRDITYEQYF,TGCGCCAGCAGCCGGGACATTACCTACGAGCAGTACTTC
once,TRBV5-4,TRBD2,16,TRBJ2-3,CASSLVVAGGTDTQYF,TGTGCCAGCAGCTTGGTCGTGGCGGGGGGCACAGATACGCAGTATTTT
few,TRBV30,.,14,TRBJ2-7,CAWSGIGTNSEQYF,TGTGCCTGGAGTGGCATAGGTACGAACTCCGAGCAGTACTTC
.,TRBV29-1,.,14,TRBJ2-1,CSVAGGSSYNEQFF,TGCAGCGTTGCAGGAGGGAGCTCCTACAATGAGCAGTTCTTC
.,TRBV10-3,TRBD1,12,TRBJ2-7,CAIKGTAYEQYF,TGTGCCATCAAGGGGACAGCCTACGAGCAGTACTTC
.,TRBV2,.,15,TRBJ1-3,CASSVSAGPGNTIYF,TGTGCCAGCAGTGTGTCGGCTGGCCCGGGAAACACCATATATTTT
.,TRBV15,.,12,TRBJ1-1,CATSRGDTEAFF,TGTGCCACCAGCAGAGGAGACACTGAAGCTTTCTTT
.,TRBV12-3/TRBV12-4,.,14,TRBJ2-3,CASTPPRGTDTQYF,TGTGCCAGCACCCCACCGAGGGGGACCGATACGCAGTATTTT
.,TRBV5-1,.,16,TRBJ1-6,CASSFTRSSYNSPLHF,TGCGCCAGCAGCTTCACCCGAAGCTCCTATAATTCACCCCTCCACTTT
.,TRBV9,.,13,TRBJ1-2,CASSVGDSYGYTF,TGTGCCAGCAGCGTAGGTGACAGCTATGGCTACACCTTC
.,TRBV29-1,TRBD2,11,TRBJ2-1,CSAGGYNEQFF,TGCAGCGCGGGGGGCTACAATGAGCAGTTCTTC